Included here is one T cell receptor beta chain sequence, with context. Antigen: not known. Donors counted as nominally healthy when sampled, yet unrecorded immune exposures were likely. The study ran its PCR with 60 Vbeta and 13 Jbeta primers. The repertoire was sequenced with immunoSEQ multiplex PCR; TCRdb's copy has only in-frame clones and lacks some. This sample has 130,000 to 150,000 clones; about 79% occur once, and the top ten carry 1.7%. This record belongs to a study of cytomegalovirus exposure and HLA in healthy donors. Study-level results: Cytomegalovirus association was assigned to over 150 TCR beta chains. 87-base-pair reads could not separate some V segments, including TRBV6-2 and TRBV6-3. Sequencing depth roughly uniform across donors was assumed in presence/absence analyses.

The ends lost 5 bases at V and 7 bases at J; junction bases unmatched: 10. The germline V gene has CDR1 SGHVS and CDR2 FQNEAQ. The CDR3 is made up of 14 amino acids. Sequenced: PBMCs. The V and J genes are TRBV7-8 and TRBJ1-2, with 7 bases fitting TRBD1. The TCR was taken from a woman in her twenties or thirties in good health and CMV-seronegative. In DNA form, the CDR3 reads TGTGCCAGCAGCCCCGACAGGGTAGGAGGTGGCTACACCTTC. It is translated as CASSPDRVGGGYTF.